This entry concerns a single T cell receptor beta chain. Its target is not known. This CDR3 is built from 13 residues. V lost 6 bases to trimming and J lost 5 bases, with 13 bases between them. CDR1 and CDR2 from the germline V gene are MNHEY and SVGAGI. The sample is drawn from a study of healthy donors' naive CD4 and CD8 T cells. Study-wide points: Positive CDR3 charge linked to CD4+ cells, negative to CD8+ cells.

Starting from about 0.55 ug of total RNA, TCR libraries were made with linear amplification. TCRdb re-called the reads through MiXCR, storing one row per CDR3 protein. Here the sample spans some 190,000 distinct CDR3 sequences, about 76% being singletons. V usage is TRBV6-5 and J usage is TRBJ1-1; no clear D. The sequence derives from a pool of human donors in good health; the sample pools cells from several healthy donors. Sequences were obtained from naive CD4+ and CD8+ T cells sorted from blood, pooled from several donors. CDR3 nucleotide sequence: TGTGCCAGCAGCCATAGAGTACTAACTGAAGCTTTCTTT. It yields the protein CASSHRVLTEAFF.